This T cell receptor beta chain was sequenced during a study of shared clonotypes between healthy human individuals. About the research overall: Each donor's CD8 memory used one plate, CD8 naive two, each CD4 subset three. Whole-study findings and limits: Naive CD4 clonotypes were shared across a few donors at about 5.2%.

CD45RA-negative memory and CD45RA+ naive subsets were split from the CD4+ cells. CDR3 length: 16 residues. Germline V gene sequence: CDR1 LNHDA, CDR2 SQIVND (reference sequence). V gave up 5 bases and J gave up 4 bases; unmatched junction bases: 7. Genomic DNA of each subset was evenly split across several immunoSEQ plates. Measured with immunoSEQ multiplex PCR; TCRdb has only the in-frame clones, and not every one. This table holds 640,000 or so clones, about three quarters found once. As concerns this clone: No antigen is known for it.

The genes are TRBV19 and TRBJ2-2; 10 nucleotides align to TRBD1. The sequenced sample was memory CD4+ T cells sorted from blood. Described subset: CD45RA-negative fraction. The source of this sequence is a woman in her twenties or thirties in good health. This CDR3 reads CASSSGTGAFTGELFF. The CDR3 DNA sequence: TGTGCCAGTAGTTCGGGGACAGGGGCCTTCACCGGGGAGCTGTTTTTT.